Shown below are 14 T cell receptor beta chains from a single sample sequenced in a study of STAT5B mutations in CD4+ large granular lymphocyte leukemia. Produced via immunoSEQ multiplex PCR; TCRdb's table is partial and in-frame only. This table holds about 30,000 clones, around 82% found once. The sample was CD4+ T cells from blood buffy coats. The receptor set was obtained from a human donor in good health.

V is TRBV7-2 and J is TRBJ2-3; TRBD1 agrees at 9 bases. V was clipped by 5 bases and J by 0 bases; unmatched bases: 3. CDR1 is SGHTA and CDR2 is FQGNSA in the germline V gene. The CDR3 length is 15 residues. The CDR3 DNA is TGTGCCAGCAGCAGGACAGGGGTCAGCACAGATACGCAGTATTTT. Translating gives CASSRTGVSTDTQYF.

This rearrangement joins TRBV28 to TRBJ2-3; 8 nucleotides align to TRBD1. The CDR3 is made up of 17 amino acids. Per the germline V gene, CDR1 is MDHEN and CDR2 is SYDVKM. The ends lost 5 bases at V and 6 bases at J; junction bases unmatched: 16. The CDR3 loop is CASSHLSSGGERDTQYF. The CDR3 region has the DNA TGTGCCAGCAGTCACCTATCTTCAGGGGGCGAACGGGATACGCAGTATTTT. The full variable domain, its missing parts supplied by reference TRBV28 and TRBJ2-3, is DVKVTQSSRYLVKRTGEKVFLECVQDMDHENMFWYRQDPGLGLRLIYFSYDVKMKEKGDIPEGYSVSREKKERFSLILESASTNQTSMYLCASSHLSSGGERDTQYFGPGTRLTVL.

The gene calls are TRBV13 and TRBJ2-2; 7 nucleotides match TRBD1. Germline assignment: CDR1 PRHDT and CDR2 FYEKMQ (reference sequence). CDR3 length equals 15 residues. With 4 bases clipped from V and 2 bases from J, the junction kept 4 bases outside the gene matches. In DNA, the CDR3 is TGTGCCAGCAGCTCGGGGACAGAAAACACCGGGGAGCTGTTTTTT. Protein sequence: CASSSGTENTGELFF.

The chain uses TRBV5-5 and TRBJ2-3; 7 bases are shared with TRBD1. The CDR3 runs to 14 residues. Per germline, CDR1 SGHKS and CDR2 YYEKEE (reference sequence). The J segment lost 7 bases and the V segment lost 0 bases, leaving 5 bases of the junction unmatched. CDR3 amino acids: CASSLETGFNTQYF. The CDR3, as DNA: TGTGCCAGCAGCTTGGAGACAGGGTTTAATACGCAGTATTTT.

This clone was observed a single time. The J gene is TRBJ1-2, the V gene TRBV6-1; 7 bases map to TRBD1. Losses at the gene ends were 1 base for V and 8 bases for J; bases not matched to a gene: 7. Germline V CDR1 and CDR2: MNHNS, SASEGT. This CDR3 region has 14 residues. As DNA, the CDR3 is TGTGCCAGCAGTGAAGGGGACAGTTATAGGGGCTACACCTTC. This codes for CASSEGDSYRGYTF.

The chain links TRBV19 to TRBJ1-5, with D hard to call. With 1 base removed from V and 0 bases from J, the gap between germline ends came to 4 bases. The CDR3 runs to 14 residues. Germline CDR1 is LNHDA and CDR2 is SQIVND (reference sequence). This CDR3 is CASSIVFSNQPQHF. The CDR3 DNA sequence: TGTGCCAGTAGTATAGTCTTTAGCAATCAGCCCCAGCATTTT. The full variable domain, completed using reference TRBV19 and TRBJ1-5, is DGGITQSPKYLFRKEGQNVTLSCEQNLNHDAMYWYRQDPGQGLRLIYYSQIVNDFQKGDIAEGYSVSREKKESFPLTVTSAQKNPTAFYLCASSIVFSNQPQHFGDGTRLSIL.

The chain uses TRBV10-2 and TRBJ2-1, with no clear D. The CDR3 spans 14 residues. V was shortened by 6 bases and J by 0 bases, with 9 bases between the two germline ends. Germline values: CDR1 WSHSY, CDR2 SAAADI. CDR3 residues: CASRLLSSYNEQFF. CDR3 DNA: TGCGCCAGCAGACTCCTAAGCTCCTACAATGAGCAGTTCTTC.

This chain joins TRBV6-1 and TRBJ1-4; 7 nucleotides line up with TRBD1. The CDR3 consists of 15 residues. Germline V gene sequence: CDR1 MNHNS, CDR2 SASEGT. V shed 6 bases, J shed 7 bases, and the junction held 11 bases outside the gene matches. CDR3 loop: CASSQNRGAGEKLFF. The CDR3 DNA sequence: TGTGCCAGCAGCCAAAACAGGGGAGCGGGTGAAAAACTGTTTTTT.

This chain joins TRBV25-1 and TRBJ1-1; D remains unclear. This CDR3 has 13 residues. V was pared by 3 bases and J by 3 bases, with 8 bases between. Germline V gives CDR1 MGHDK, CDR2 SYGVNS. CDR3 nucleotide sequence: TGTGCCAGCAGTGAGATCTCCTACACTGAAGCTTTCTTT. This translates into CASSEISYTEAFF.

V is TRBV5-1 and J is TRBJ1-2, with D possibly TRBD1 on 6 matching bases. The CDR3 loop spans 15 amino acids. V was cut by 0 bases and J by 7 bases, with 16 bases left in between. The V gene's germline CDR1 is SGHRS and CDR2 YFSETQ. The DNA for the CDR3 is TGCGCCAGCAGCTTGGCGGACGGGGGCCGATCTGGCTACACCTTC. Amino acid sequence: CASSLADGGRSGYTF.

The chain couples TRBV7-8 to TRBJ1-2, with 7 bases identical to TRBD1. The CDR3 is made up of 15 amino acids. Germline values: CDR1 SGHVS, CDR2 FQNEAQ. The trim removed 0 bases at V and 6 bases at J, leaving 7 bases unmatched. CDR3 sequence: CASSLAPGGRDGYTF. Here the CDR3 DNA reads TGTGCCAGCAGCTTAGCGCCAGGGGGACGGGATGGCTACACCTTC. The complete variable domain, with remaining parts taken from reference TRBV7-8 and TRBJ1-2, reads GAGVSQSPRYKVAKRGQDVALRCDPISGHVSLFWYQQALGQGPEFLTYFQNEAQLDKSGLPSDRFFAERPEGSVSTLKIQRTQQEDSAVYLCASSLAPGGRDGYTFGSGTRLTVV.

This chain links TRBV5-1 with TRBJ2-7; D gene uncertain. This CDR3 is 12 amino acids long. Trimming removed 1 base at V and 7 bases at J, with 9 bases between. Per the germline V gene, CDR1 is SGHRS and CDR2 is YFSETQ. Here the CDR3 DNA reads TGCGCCAGCAGCTTGTTATTGCGAGAGCAGTACTTC. As protein: CASSLLLREQYF.

This chain links TRBV6-5 with TRBJ1-6, with D unresolved. The ends were cut back, 0 bases at V and 9 bases at J, with 6 bases in the middle. Germline loops: CDR1 MNHEY, CDR2 SVGAGI. This CDR3 has 13 residues. In DNA, the CDR3 is TGTGCCAGCAGTTACTCCGAAGGTTCACCCCTCCACTTT. Amino acid sequence: CASSYSEGSPLHF.

The chain joins TRBV6-5 to TRBJ2-7; perhaps TRBD1 as D (8 bases). CDR3 length: 13 amino acids. Trimming left V 8 bases short and J 5 bases short, with 16 bases between. Germline values: CDR1 MNHEY, CDR2 SVGAGI. The DNA of the CDR3 is TGTGCCAGCCGGGAGGACAGGGTCCACGAGCAGTACTTC. This codes for CASREDRVHEQYF.